The rows below give T cell receptor beta chains drawn from one sample of a study of CD8+ T cells in alopecia areata. Profiling relied on immunoSEQ multiplex PCR, and the TCRdb table lists in-frame clones only, not all of them. In the table there are approximately 59,000 clones, about half of which are singletons. The sample consisted of CD8+ T cells sorted from blood, taken at week 0. These receptors were collected from a human donor with alopecia areata. Each CDR3 is given with its conserved first and last residue. D genes are given only for firm matches. Size values are once, few and many counts, or a class for expanded clones, and some rows have none.

d_call clone_size j_call v_call cdr3_nt cdr3_aa
NA NA TRBJ1-5 TRBV7-8 TGTGCCAGCAGCGAGGACGGGAGCAATCAGCCCCAGCATTTT CASSEDGSNQPQHF
NA NA TRBJ2-7 TRBV27 TGTGCCAGCAGTTTTGGCAGAGGGGGATACGAGCAGTACTTC CASSFGRGGYEQYF
NA few TRBJ1-3 TRBV6-5 TGTGCCAGCAGTTCCGGGCCTGGAAACACCATATATTTT CASSSGPGNTIYF
TRBD2 NA TRBJ2-2 TRBV7-7 TGTGCTAGCAGCTTAGAACTAGCGGGAGTCCTCACCGGGGAGCTGTTTTTT CASSLELAGVLTGELFF
NA few TRBJ2-2 TRBV10-2 TGCGCCAGCAGCCCGCCTGGGGAGCTGTTTTTT CASSPPGELFF
NA NA TRBJ1-1 TRBV7-2 TGTGCCAGCTCGCAGGCCCACACTGAAGCTTTCTTT CASSQAHTEAFF
NA NA TRBJ1-5 TRBV2 TGTGCCAGCAGACCTTTGGCGGGTGCACCACTCAATGGCAATCAGCCCCAGCATTTT CASRPLAGAPLNGNQPQHF
NA NA TRBJ2-7 TRBV5-1 TGCGCCAGCAGCGACACCTACGAGCAGTACTTC CASSDTYEQYF
TRBD1 NA TRBJ2-7 TRBV19 TGTGCCAGTAGTCCCCGTCGGACAGGTCAAAGGGATCCCTACGAGCAGTACTTC CASSPRRTGQRDPYEQYF
TRBD1 NA TRBJ2-4 TRBV5-1 TGCGCCAGCAGCTTGGACAGGGGGCCAGCCAAAAACATTCAGTACTTC CASSLDRGPAKNIQYF
TRBD1 medium-sized TRBJ2-1 TRBV7-9 TGTGCCAGCAGTACTACAGGGGGCGACATGTACCTGTTCTTC CASSTTGGDMYLFF
TRBD2 few TRBJ2-1 TRBV29-1 TGCAGCGTCACAAGCGGGGGAGCGAATGAGCAGTTCTTC CSVTSGGANEQFF
TRBD1 NA TRBJ1-5 TRBV27 TGTGCCAGCAGTCACAGGGGGGGTAGCAATCAGCCCCAGCATTTT CASSHRGGSNQPQHF
TRBD1 NA TRBJ2-5 TRBV4-1 TGCGCCAGCAGCCACATGACAGGGGTAGAGACCCAGTACTTC CASSHMTGVETQYF
NA few TRBJ2-1 TRBV7-4 TGTGCCAGCAGCTCAATGAGTGAGCAGTTCTTC CASSSMSEQFF
NA once TRBJ2-1 TRBV27 TGTGCCAGCAGTAGGGGGTCCTACAATGAGCAGTTCTTC CASSRGSYNEQFF
NA NA TRBJ1-5 TRBV4-1 TGCGCCAGCAGCCAGGGGCGACAGGCCAATCAGCCCCAGCATTTT CASSQGRQANQPQHF
NA NA TRBJ2-7 TRBV5-6 TGTGCCAGCAGCCTACAGGGCCACTACGAGCAGTACTTC CASSLQGHYEQYF
TRBD2 NA TRBJ2-5 TRBV6-4 TGTGCCAGCAGTGTAGCTAGCGGGAGTCCCCAGTACTTC CASSVASGSPQYF
NA NA TRBJ1-4 TRBV29-1 TGCAGCGTGGGTGCACAGGGCCTGGTGTTTTTT CSVGAQGLVFF
TRBD2 NA TRBJ2-5 TRBV11-3 TGTGCCAGCAGCCAAGAAGCGGGAGAGGAGACCCAGTACTTC CASSQEAGEETQYF
NA few TRBJ1-1 TRBV2 TGTGCCATTTGGACAGAAATGATAAACACTGAAGCTTTCTTT CAIWTEMINTEAFF
NA NA TRBJ2-7 TRBV25-1 TGTGCCAGCAGTGTCTCCAGATACGAGCAGTACTTC CASSVSRYEQYF
NA few TRBJ2-5 TRBV29-1 TGCAGCGTTGAGAGTCCGTGGGGGCGGGAATGGGAGACCCAGTACTTC CSVESPWGREWETQYF
NA NA TRBJ2-4 TRBV7-8 TGTGCCAGCAGCCCATATGAGGGGGAGGCCAAAAACATTCAGTACTTC CASSPYEGEAKNIQYF
TRBD1 NA TRBJ2-1 TRBV29-1 TGCAGCGCCGCCCAGGGACAGCTAAGCTCCTACAATGAGCAGTTCTTC CSAAQGQLSSYNEQFF
NA few TRBJ1-1 TRBV29-1 TGCAGCGTTGTTCTAGGGACCGGGGCTTTCTTT CSVVLGTGAFF
NA NA TRBJ2-7 TRBV30 TGTGCCTGGAGTGGCGCTACTAGCTACGAGCAGTACTTC CAWSGATSYEQYF
NA few TRBJ1-2 TRBV29-1 TGCAGCGGAGAAGGACGGAATGGCTACACCTTC CSGEGRNGYTF
TRBD1 few TRBJ1-2 TRBV29-1 TGCAGCGTTAACACGGGACAGGGGAACTATGGCTACACCTTC CSVNTGQGNYGYTF
NA NA TRBJ1-2 TRBV7-9 TGTGCCAGCAGCCTAGTTCTGGGGAACTATGGCTACACCTTC CASSLVLGNYGYTF
NA few TRBJ2-3 TRBV11-2 TGTGCCAGCAGCATCGCAGGGACGCAGTATTTT CASSIAGTQYF
NA NA TRBJ2-1 TRBV29-1 TGCAGCGTTGAAGGACGATTCAATGAGCAGTTCTTC CSVEGRFNEQFF
TRBD2 NA TRBJ2-7 TRBV9 TGTGCCAGCAGCTTAGAAGGACTAGCGGTCGAGCAGTACTTC CASSLEGLAVEQYF
NA NA TRBJ2-1 TRBV9 TGTGCCAGCTCAGTCGCTTCCTACAATGAGCAGTTCTTC CASSVASYNEQFF
NA NA TRBJ2-4 TRBV9 TGTGCCAGCAGCGTAATGGGGGACACCAAAAACATTCAGTACTTC CASSVMGDTKNIQYF
TRBD1 NA TRBJ1-3 TRBV13 TGTGCCAGCAGCTCCCAGACAGGGTCGGACGGAAACACCATATATTTT CASSSQTGSDGNTIYF
TRBD1 few TRBJ2-2 TRBV30 TGTGCCTGGGACATGGGGACAGAGAACACCGGGGAGCTGTTTTTT CAWDMGTENTGELFF
TRBD2 NA TRBJ2-7 TRBV19 TGTGCCAGTAGTGTAGGACTAGCGGGAGCTTCCGAGCAGTACTTC CASSVGLAGASEQYF
NA few TRBJ2-5 TRBV29-1 TGCAGCGTTGATCTGGGAGAGACCCAGTACTTC CSVDLGETQYF
NA NA TRBJ1-5 TRBV9 TGTGCCAGCAGCGTAGACGATCAGCCCCAGCATTTT CASSVDDQPQHF
NA NA TRBJ2-5 TRBV2 TGTGCCAGCGGAGTGGAGACCAAGACCCAGTACTTC CASGVETKTQYF
NA NA TRBJ1-1 TRBV30 TGTGCCTGGAGCCCTAGGCTCACTGAAGCTTTCTTT CAWSPRLTEAFF
NA many TRBJ2-5 TRBV15 TGTGCCACCAGCCTTGGAGCGTCTGCAAAAGAGACCCAGTACTTC CATSLGASAKETQYF
NA NA TRBJ2-3 TRBV6-5 TGTGCCAGCAGTGGAAGCGGCACAGATACGCAGTATTTT CASSGSGTDTQYF
NA NA TRBJ1-2 TRBV27 TGTGCCAGCAGTTTAGGGGCAAAGAATGGCTACACCTTC CASSLGAKNGYTF
TRBD2 once TRBJ2-1 TRBV6-1 TGTGCCAGCTTCCAGACTAGCGGGGTTTACAATGAGCAGTTCTTC CASFQTSGVYNEQFF
NA NA TRBJ2-2 TRBV9 TGTGCCAGCAGCCCGACAGCGAACACCGGGGAGCTGTTTTTT CASSPTANTGELFF
NA NA TRBJ2-7 TRBV7-2 TGTGCCAGCAGTGCGAACGGCGAGCAGTACTTC CASSANGEQYF
NA NA TRBJ2-2 TRBV4-1 TGCGCCAGCAGCCTAGGGACCGGGGAGCTGTTTTTT CASSLGTGELFF
NA many TRBJ2-7 TRBV5-5 TGTGCCAGCAGCCAAGGACCGCAGCATACCTACGAGCAGTACTTC CASSQGPQHTYEQYF
TRBD2 NA TRBJ2-3 TRBV7-3 TGTGCCAGCAGCTCCCGGGGACTAGCGGGATACCCAGATACGCAGTATTTT CASSSRGLAGYPDTQYF
NA NA TRBJ2-5 TRBV9 TGTGCCAGCAGCTCCCCGGGCGTGGAGACCCAGTACTTC CASSSPGVETQYF
NA few TRBJ2-1 TRBV27 TGTGCCAGCACCGATAGCGGAGCCTACAATGAGCAGTTCTTC CASTDSGAYNEQFF
TRBD2 NA TRBJ2-6 TRBV9 TGTGCCAGCAGCGAGCGGGGGGCTGGGGCCAACGTCCTGACTTTC CASSERGAGANVLTF